This T cell receptor beta chain is from a study of CD8+ T cells in alopecia areata. Overall study findings and caveats: Tofacitinib significantly brought down scalp clonality and expanded CD8+ clones among top 100. Only a single nonresponder existed, so baseline CD8+ expansion links stay unclear. Greater clonality was observed in lesional scalp samples, especially alopecia totalis/universalis, versus normal scalp.

About this clone itself: Its antigen is undetermined.

Reverse transcription of extracted RNA yielded cDNA, which provided the sequencing template. Only in-frame clones appear in the TCRdb table, and some are missing; sequencing was by immunoSEQ multiplex PCR. The data hold around 140,000 clones, with about 88% observed a single time. V lost 10 bases, J lost 1 base, and 9 bases stayed unmatched. The V gene's germline CDR1 is SNHLY and CDR2 FYNNEI. CDR3 length: 14 amino acids. This sample's treatment: oral pan-JAK inhibitor, 5-10 mg twice daily. From PBMCs, CD4+ and CD8+ T cells were sorted. This TCR was recovered from a human donor with alopecia areata. The material was CD8+ T cells sorted from blood, obtained at week 4, from a patient treated with tofacitinib. V and J are TRBV2 and TRBJ2-7; 8 positions match TRBD1. CDR3 in DNA: TGTGCCATCGACGTCCAGGGGGCATCCTACGAGCAGTACTTC. This translates into CAIDVQGASYEQYF.